This TCR beta chain was profiled in a study of regulatory T cells in long-lasting Graves disease. Across the study: Over 5 years of antithyroid drugs plus positive TSH receptor antibodies defined persistent Graves' disease.

Investigators prepared the TCR beta libraries by applying iRepertoire HTBI primers and Arm-PCR of CDR3 regions. TCRdb itself ran the multiplex PCR reads through MiXCR, one entry per CDR3 protein. The sample contains about half a million distinct CDR3 sequences, 22% of which appear only once. In regard to this clonotype: Its antigen is not identified.

Regarding the study as a whole: The small sample size may have reduced accuracy. Persistent cases of Graves' showed reduced TCR diversity relative to newly diagnosed patients. It was in persistent disease that TRBV28, TRBJ1-2 and TRBJ2-5 were favored.

From germline, CDR1 is GTSNPN and CDR2 SVGIG (reference sequence). Between the trimmed V and J ends, which lost 4 bases and 7 bases, there was a span of 16 bases. The CDR3 consists of 13 residues. The time point was: persistent/refractory GD, antithyroid drugs over 5 years with positive TRAb. Making the TCR library involved RNA that had been extracted from PBMCs. This material consisted of peripheral blood mononuclear cells (PBMCs), taken when the disease was refractory, from a patient treated with antithyroid drugs. The chain is built from TRBV30 and TRBJ1-2; D ambiguous. This TCR was sampled from a female donor with Graves disease. In nucleotides, the CDR3 is TGTGCCTGGATTCCTTCTCCGGCCTCTGGCTACACCTTC. As protein: CAWIPSPASGYTF.